The 18 T cell receptor beta chains presented below share a single source sample, sequenced in a study of T cells in Graves' hyperthyroidism and ophthalmopathy (dated by TCRdb to between 2018 and 2020). Libraries came from multiplex PCR. Data came from an Illumina HiSeq 2000. The TCR beta CDR3 regions were amplified from the RNA transcripts. The TCR CDR3 was subjected to a first round of RT-PCR using the HTBI primer set and the Qiagen OneStep RT-PCR kit. TCRdb itself trimmed the public reads at Q25 with fastp, ran MiXCR and retained productive beta chains. One record per CDR3 amino acid sequence lists the most common genes and DNA. Across this sample there are a few hundred thousand distinct CDR3 sequences, with 20% to 25% seen only once. In total, the top ten clones hold approximately 49% of the sample. The sample was blood. These receptors were obtained from a woman between 65 and 79 years old with Graves' ophthalmopathy.

This clonotype was recorded at least ten times. The chain recombines TRBV2 with TRBJ2-7, with D uncertain. The ends were cut back, 5 bases at V and 5 bases at J, with 19 bases in the middle. CDR1 and CDR2 (germline): SNHLY, FYNNEI. CDR3 length: 15 residues. In DNA, the CDR3 is TGTGCCAGCAGTACCCTCCGGAAGGCAGGCAACGAGCAGTACTTC. It specifies CASSTLRKAGNEQYF.

The CDR3 sequence is CATSRDTSRVRNEQFF. For the CDR3, the DNA is TGTGCCACCAGCAGAGATACTAGCCGAGTTAGGAATGAGCAGTTCTTC. The chain recombines TRBV15 with TRBJ2-1; D is perhaps TRBD2 (6 bases). CDR3 length equals 16 residues. V was cut by 0 bases and J by 7 bases, with 16 bases left in between. Germline V CDR1 and CDR2: LNHNV, YYDKDF (reference sequence).

This chain uses TRBV28 with TRBJ1-6; 8 positions agree with TRBD1. From germline, CDR1 is MDHEN and CDR2 SYDVKM. CDR3 size: 14 residues. The junction had 5 bases not matched to a gene; V was cut back by 5 bases and J by 8 bases. The DNA for the CDR3 is TGTGCCAGCAGTCTGGACAGGGCGTATTCACCCCTCCACTTT. Translation gives CASSLDRAYSPLHF. The full variable domain, in which reference TRBV28 and TRBJ1-6 provide the parts outside the CDR3, is DVKVTQSSRYLVKRTGEKVFLECVQDMDHENMFWYRQDPGLGLRLIYFSYDVKMKEKGDIPEGYSVSREKKERFSLILESASTNQTSMYLCASSLDRAYSPLHFGNGTRLTVT.

This clonotype came up a few times. The chain employs TRBV12-3 or TRBV12-4 and TRBJ1-3; D is unclear. This CDR3 contains 15 residues. The V end was cut by 6 bases, the J end by 2 bases, with 14 bases between. CDR3 bases: TGTGCCAGCAGCCTTCCTACTCGGACTGGAAACACCATATATTTT. It is translated as CASSLPTRTGNTIYF.

DNA of the CDR3: TGCAGTGCTAGAGAGGGCGGAGGCTACAATGAGCAGTTCTTC. It is translated as CSAREGGGYNEQFF. V is TRBV20-1 and J is TRBJ2-1, with D possibly TRBD2 on 5 matching bases. The germline V gene encodes CDR1 DFQATT and CDR2 SNEGSKA (reference sequence). The CDR3 totals 14 residues. Trimming removed 0 bases at V and 3 bases at J, with 9 bases between.

In DNA form, the CDR3 reads TGTGCCAGCAGCCCAGACACAGGGAGAGGTAACACCGGGGAGCTGTTTTTT. As protein: CASSPDTGRGNTGELFF. The J gene is TRBJ2-2, the V gene TRBV11-3; the D gene is possibly TRBD1 (6 bases). CDR3 length: 17 amino acids. Trimming stripped 5 bases from V and 2 bases from J, with 18 bases between. The germline V gene encodes CDR1 SGHNT and CDR2 YENEEA.

This chain uses TRBV19 with TRBJ2-4; 7 nucleotides agree with TRBD2. This CDR3 is built from 14 residues. Losses at the gene ends were 4 bases for V and 7 bases for J; bases not matched to a gene: 7. CDR1 LNHDA and CDR2 SQIVND come from the germline V gene (reference sequence). Here the CDR3 reads CASSSPGGLNIQYF. In DNA form, the CDR3 reads TGTGCCAGTAGTAGCCCGGGGGGTCTGAACATTCAGTACTTC.

The chain is built from TRBV28 and TRBJ2-7; the match to TRBD2 covers 9 bases. V lost 7 bases and J lost 0; bases outside the gene matches: 13. Looked up from germline, CDR1 is MDHEN and CDR2 is SYDVKM. The CDR3 spans 17 residues. This chain's CDR3 is CASKGRPAGGSSYEQYF. The CDR3 DNA reads TGTGCCAGCAAAGGTCGGCCAGCGGGAGGAAGCTCCTACGAGCAGTACTTC. Variable domain in full (rest from reference TRBV28 and TRBJ2-7): DVKVTQSSRYLVKRTGEKVFLECVQDMDHENMFWYRQDPGLGLRLIYFSYDVKMKEKGDIPEGYSVSREKKERFSLILESASTNQTSMYLCASKGRPAGGSSYEQYFGPGTRLTVT.

This clonotype has ten or more counts. The chain recombines TRBV6-1 with TRBJ1-1, with 8 bases aligning to TRBD1. The V gene end was trimmed by 4 bases and the J gene end by 0 bases; junction bases not matched to a gene: 1. Per germline, CDR1 MNHNS and CDR2 SASEGT. The CDR3 covers 14 residues. As DNA, the CDR3 is TGTGCCAGCAGTGTGACAGGGGTGAACACTGAAGCTTTCTTT. It codes for CASSVTGVNTEAFF.

This clonotype turned up a few times. CDR3 sequence: CASINQGLPNQPQHF. CDR3 DNA: TGTGCCAGCATCAACCAGGGGTTACCAAATCAGCCCCAGCATTTT. The chain links TRBV6-1 to TRBJ1-5, with a weak D call TRBD1 (6 bases). CDR1 and CDR2 from the germline V gene are MNHNS and SASEGT. The CDR3 sequence is 15 residues long. Trimming pared 7 bases from V and 4 bases from J, leaving 17 bases between.

This clonotype was counted a few times. The chain employs TRBV5-1 and TRBJ1-1; 7 bases line up with TRBD1. The germline V gene has CDR1 SGHRS and CDR2 YFSETQ. V lost 2 bases and J lost 9; bases outside the gene matches: 7. The CDR3 has 13 amino acids. The CDR3 bases are TGCGCCAGCAGCTTTCAGGGGGGGGATAAAGCTTTCTTT. Translating it yields CASSFQGGDKAFF.

This clonotype was observed at least ten times. This chain joins TRBV3-1 and TRBJ1-2; the D gene is possibly TRBD1 (6 bases). The CDR3 spans 15 residues. Looked up from germline, CDR1 is LGHDT and CDR2 is YNNKEL (reference sequence). Trimming took 3 bases from V and 2 from J, leaving 13 bases between them. CDR3 sequence: CASSHRTEPNYGYTF. The CDR3 DNA sequence: TGTGCCAGCAGCCACCGGACAGAGCCAAACTATGGCTACACCTTC. The full variable domain, completed using reference TRBV3-1 and TRBJ1-2, is DTAVSQTPKYLVTQMGNDKSIKCEQNLGHDTMYWYKQDSKKFLKIMFSYNNKELIINETVPNRFSPKSPDKAHLNLHINSLELGDSAVYFCASSHRTEPNYGYTFGSGTRLTVV.

The rearrangement links TRBV3-1 to TRBJ2-1; tentatively, D is TRBD1 (6 bases). V dropped 1 base and J dropped 6 bases, with 10 bases sitting between them. The CDR3 totals 14 residues. Germline V gives CDR1 LGHDT, CDR2 YNNKEL (reference sequence). The CDR3 reads CASSQVGQPNEQFF. The CDR3 region has the DNA TGTGCCAGCAGCCAAGTAGGACAGCCCAATGAGCAGTTCTTC.

This clonotype was seen a handful of times. The CDR3 region has the DNA TGTGCCAGCAGCTTACCAGGTCCCTCAGGGGGCCGGGAGACCCAGTACTTC. Translation: CASSLPGPSGGRETQYF. The V call is TRBV7-9, the J call TRBJ2-5; 8 nucleotides agree with TRBD1. The CDR3 loop spans 17 amino acids. CDR1 and CDR2 (germline): SEHNR, FQNEAQ (reference sequence). After removal of 2 bases from V and 5 bases from J, the junction contained 13 bases not matched to a gene.

On this clonotype: The junction and the germline gene differ at one end; a read error may be behind it. The rearrangement joins TRBV5-5 to TRBJ2-4; 7 nucleotides match TRBD2. Germline CDR1 is SGHKS and CDR2 is YYEKEE (reference sequence). The CDR3 has 12 residues. CDR3 in DNA: TGCGCCAGCAGCCCTGGGGGGGGGATTCAGTACTTC. Translated: CASSPGGGIQYF.

This clonotype came up a few times. The CDR3 DNA sequence: TGTGCCAGCAGTTTAGGGGTGGCCGGGGCCAACGTCCTGACTTTC. Translating gives CASSLGVAGANVLTF. The gene calls are TRBV2 and TRBJ2-6; a possible D gene is TRBD1 (5 bases). CDR1 and CDR2 (germline): SNHLY, FYNNEI. Trimming pared 5 bases from V and 4 bases from J, leaving 12 bases between. The CDR3 is 15 residues long.

This chain's CDR3 is CASREQGSYNSPLHF. The CDR3 DNA is TGTGCCAGCAGGGAACAGGGATCCTATAATTCACCCCTCCACTTT. The chain couples TRBV6-2 or TRBV6-3 to TRBJ1-6, with D perhaps matching TRBD1 (6 bases). CDR1 is MNHEY and CDR2 is SVGEGT in the germline V gene. This CDR3 is built from 15 residues. The ends were cut back, 6 bases at V and 1 base at J, with 10 bases in the middle.

This clonotype was counted a few times. The chain carries TRBV6-1 and TRBJ1-5; 9 nucleotides agree with TRBD1. The CDR3 loop spans 15 amino acids. Per germline, CDR1 MNHNS and CDR2 SASEGT. V shed 7 bases, J shed 7 bases, and the junction held 11 bases outside the gene matches. This chain's CDR3 is CASTAGQGVGQPQHF. CDR3 nucleotides: TGTGCCAGCACCGCGGGACAGGGCGTAGGACAGCCCCAGCATTTT.